These 21 T cell receptor beta chains were sequenced from one sample in a study of T cell responses to AZD1222 COVID-19 vaccine. Sequenced by immunoSEQ multiplex PCR; TCRdb stores in-frame clones only, minus some. The sample includes 70,000 to 95,000 clones, around nine tenths of them seen just once. The source was peripheral blood, collected on day 0 of AZD1222 vaccination. These receptors all stem from an adult in good health.

V gene TRBV5-1 combines with J gene TRBJ1-4; perhaps TRBD1 as D (5 bases). The germline CDR1 and CDR2 sequences are SGHRS and YFSETQ. The CDR3 is 16 residues long. V was cut by 4 bases and J by 8 bases, with 21 bases left in between. The CDR3 sequence: CASSPGPANRGEKLFF. DNA of the CDR3: TGCGCCAGCAGCCCCGGGCCCGCAAATCGGGGCGAAAAACTGTTTTTT.

As DNA, the CDR3 is TGTGCCAGCAGCCAGGTCTCGTCTAGCGGGAGCTACGAGCAGTACTTC. Its protein is CASSQVSSSGSYEQYF. The rearrangement uses TRBV3-1 (or the pseudogene TRBV3-2) and TRBJ2-7; 10 bases map to TRBD2. The CDR3 is made up of 16 amino acids. Germline values: CDR1 LGHDT, CDR2 YNNKEL (reference sequence). The ends lost 3 bases at V and 3 bases at J; junction bases unmatched: 8.

The V and J genes are TRBV6-1 and TRBJ1-5; D ambiguous. The CDR3 consists of 15 residues. CDR1 is MNHNS, CDR2 SASEGT, per germline. V was pared by 3 bases and J by 3 bases, with 12 bases between. The CDR3 coding sequence is TGTGCCAGCAGTGATTTTGATATGTCCAATCAGCCCCAGCATTTT. Its protein is CASSDFDMSNQPQHF.

The chain employs TRBV4-1 and TRBJ1-5, with 8 bases identical to TRBD1. CDR1 MGHRA and CDR2 YSYEKL come from the germline V gene. CDR3 length: 16 amino acids. With V trimmed by 3 bases and J by 7 bases, 11 bases remained unmatched. Written as DNA, the CDR3 is TGCGCCAGCAGCCACCCCCCGGGACAGGCGTTGCAGCCCCAGCATTTT. Translated, it gives CASSHPPGQALQPQHF.

V gene TRBV5-1 combines with J gene TRBJ1-2, with D possibly matching TRBD1 (5 bases). CDR3 length equals 14 residues. Germline V gives CDR1 SGHRS, CDR2 YFSETQ. Trimming left V 3 bases short and J 4 bases short, with 13 bases between. CDR3 sequence (DNA): TGCGCCAGCAGCTCGTCGGGGCACCCCTATGGCTACACCTTC. Translated, it gives CASSSSGHPYGYTF.

Concerning this clone: Other DNA sequences in this specimen translate into the identical CDR3. The chain couples TRBV6-5 to TRBJ1-1; perhaps TRBD1 as D (6 bases). Trimming stripped 4 bases from V and 1 base from J, with 7 bases between. The CDR3 has 13 residues. Germline lookup yields CDR1 MNHEY and CDR2 SVGAGI. CDR3 sequence (DNA): TGTGCCAGCAGTTTACAGGGGAACACTGAAGCTTTCTTT. Amino acid sequence: CASSLQGNTEAFF.

The chain carries TRBV7-9 and TRBJ1-3, with 7 bases identical to TRBD1. The CDR3 covers 15 residues. V lost 3 bases, J lost 0 bases, and 2 bases stayed unmatched. The V gene's germline CDR1 is SEHNR and CDR2 FQNEAQ (reference sequence). The CDR3 DNA reads as TGTGCCAGCAGCTTCCGGGACAGCTCTGGAAACACCATATATTTT. Translation: CASSFRDSSGNTIYF.

The chain has TRBV27 and TRBJ2-3, with D perhaps matching TRBD2 (6 bases). V was cut by 8 bases and J by 4 bases, with 16 bases left in between. This CDR3 spans 14 amino acids. Per germline, CDR1 MNHEY and CDR2 SMNVEV (reference sequence). CDR3: CASGRGREADTQYF. CDR3 nucleotides: TGTGCCAGCGGCCGGGGCAGGGAGGCAGATACGCAGTATTTT.

V is TRBV11-3 and J is TRBJ2-3, with 7 bases identical to TRBD1. Germline V CDR1 and CDR2: SGHNT, YENEEA. V trimming: 5 bases; J trimming: 1 base; junction bases outside the gene matches: 12. CDR3 length: 17 residues. CDR3: CASSLRTGFMGTDTQYF. The CDR3 DNA reads TGTGCCAGCAGCCTAAGGACAGGCTTTATGGGCACAGATACGCAGTATTTT.

This chain uses TRBV12-3 or TRBV12-4 with TRBJ1-5, with D hard to call. This CDR3 spans 12 amino acids. V lost 5 bases and J lost 7, with 9 bases in between. The CDR3 DNA is TGTGCCAGCAGTCTCCTTCCGCAGCCCCAGCATTTT. Encoded protein: CASSLLPQPQHF.

V and J are TRBV9 and TRBJ2-5; D possibly matches TRBD1 or TRBD2 (6 bases each). V shed 0 bases and J shed 4 bases, with 10 bases lying between them. CDR1 is SGDLS, CDR2 YYNGEE, per germline. The CDR3 is made up of 14 amino acids. This CDR3 reads CASSVDRGLETQYF. DNA of the CDR3: TGTGCCAGCAGCGTAGATCGGGGGCTAGAGACCCAGTACTTC.

This chain joins TRBV9 and TRBJ1-2; D is undetermined. Trimming took 0 bases from V and 6 from J, leaving 9 bases between them. Germline CDR1 and CDR2: SGDLS and YYNGEE. The CDR3 sequence is 13 residues long. The CDR3 nucleotides read TGTGCCAGCAGCGTAGGGCCAGAAAATGGCTACACCTTC. It encodes CASSVGPENGYTF.

The CDR3 loop is CASSSSQGGNQPQHF. The CDR3 nucleotides are TGTGCCAGCAGCTCATCACAGGGTGGGAATCAGCCCCAGCATTTT. The gene calls are TRBV7-9 and TRBJ1-5, with D tentatively TRBD1 (6 bases). Trimming cost V 4 bases and J 4 bases, with 14 bases left between them. The germline CDR1 and CDR2 sequences are SEHNR and FQNEAQ (reference sequence). The CDR3 is made up of 15 amino acids.

In DNA form, the CDR3 reads TGTGCCAGCTCGCCGACAGGGGGCGACTATGGCTACACCTTC. It is translated as CASSPTGGDYGYTF. The J gene is TRBJ1-2, the V gene TRBV18, with 10 positions matching TRBD1. The germline gives CDR1 KGHSH, CDR2 LQKENI. This CDR3 spans 14 amino acids. J lost 3 bases, V lost 6 bases, and 4 bases had no gene match.

The rearrangement uses TRBV6-2 or TRBV6-3 and TRBJ1-2; 9 bases agree with TRBD1. The ends lost 4 bases at V and 6 bases at J; junction bases unmatched: 9. The CDR3 consists of 15 residues. Germline-derived CDR1 and CDR2 are MNHEY and SVGEGT. CDR3 bases: TGTGCCAGCAGTTCCCTCCCGACAGGGGGGAATGGCTACACCTTC. It is translated as CASSSLPTGGNGYTF.

The chain couples TRBV5-4 to TRBJ2-1, with D hard to call. V was cut by 6 bases and J by 8 bases, with 15 bases left in between. The CDR3 has 13 residues. Germline V CDR1 and CDR2: SGHNT, YYREEE (reference sequence). The CDR3: CASKIWVGHEQFF. In DNA, the CDR3 is TGTGCCAGCAAAATTTGGGTGGGCCATGAGCAGTTCTTC. Looking up the rest from reference TRBV5-4 and TRBJ2-1 gives the full variable domain: ETGVTQSPTHLIKTRGQQVTLRCSSQSGHNTVSWYQQALGQGPQFIFQYYREEENGRGNFPPRFSGLQFPNYSSELNVNALELDDSALYLCASKIWVGHEQFFGPGTRLTVL.

The CDR3 nucleotides read TGTGCCAGCAGTGATTCGAGGACAGAAAACACCGGGGAGCTGTTTTTT. Encoded protein: CASSDSRTENTGELFF. V and J are TRBV6-1 and TRBJ2-2, with D maybe TRBD1 (6 bases). The CDR3 has 16 residues. V lost 3 bases to trimming and J lost 2 bases, with 13 bases between them. CDR1 and CDR2 (germline): MNHNS, SASEGT.

The chain is built from TRBV10-3 and TRBJ2-7, with a possible D match to TRBD2 (7 bases). The V and J ends lost 5 bases and 5 bases respectively, with 10 bases between them. CDR3 size: 12 residues. The germline gives CDR1 ENHRY, CDR2 SYGVKD. The CDR3 region has the DNA TGTGCCATCAGTTCGGGGGGCGACGAGCAGTACTTC. It translates to CAISSGGDEQYF.

The V gene is TRBV11-2, the J gene TRBJ2-5; D is unclear. CDR3 length: 14 amino acids. The germline V gene encodes CDR1 SGHAT and CDR2 FQNNGV. V shed 5 bases and J shed 4 bases, with 14 bases lying between them. CDR3 region: CASSQSRVGETQYF. DNA for the CDR3: TGTGCCAGCAGCCAATCCCGAGTCGGAGAGACCCAGTACTTC.

The chain has TRBV5-1 and TRBJ1-5, with D perhaps TRBD1 (5 bases). Per the germline V gene, CDR1 is SGHRS and CDR2 is YFSETQ. V was cut by 1 base and J by 1 base, with 9 bases left in between. CDR3 length equals 15 residues. CDR3 in amino acids: CASSLTGDSNQPQHF. The CDR3 DNA follows: TGCGCCAGCAGCTTGACCGGGGACAGCAATCAGCCCCAGCATTTT.

The V and J genes are TRBV6-2 or TRBV6-3 and TRBJ1-5, with 12 bases that match TRBD1. The CDR3 loop spans 19 amino acids. V trimming: 0 bases; J trimming: 6 bases; junction bases outside the gene matches: 12. Germline V lookup: CDR1 MNHEY, CDR2 SVGEGT. Written as DNA, the CDR3 is TGTGCCAGCAGTTACTCGTTTGGGACAGGGGGCGATGGACGTCAGCCCCAGCATTTT. Amino acid sequence: CASSYSFGTGGDGRQPQHF.